This T cell receptor (beta chain) was recorded in a study of CD8+ T cells in alopecia areata (dated 2018 in TCRdb). Concerning the study at large: The treated patients took part in an open-label pilot trial in which moderate-to-severe alopecia areata was treated with oral tofacitinib at 5 to 10 mg twice daily. Patients received tofacitinib for 6 to 18 months and were then followed off drug for 6 months to check for delayed response and recurrence. High-throughput TCRbeta sequencing was used to examine T cell clonal expansion in alopecia areata in both the C3H/HeJ mouse model and human patients. On the human side, TCRbeta sequencing was run on scalp tissue and on sorted CD4+ and CD8+ peripheral blood T cells from healthy controls and from alopecia areata patients with either patchy or totalis/universalis disease. Patients on tofacitinib were biopsied at baseline and after 4 and 24 weeks of treatment, and several of the patients also had a later scalp biopsy. Scalp clonality was compared across normal scalp (n=4), patchy alopecia areata scalp (n=8), and alopecia totalis/universalis scalp (n=8). RNA was obtained with the PAXgene miRNA kit for fixed scalp, the miRNeasy kit for PBMCs, and the RNeasy kit for mouse skin. immunoSEQ multiplex PCR using 35 Vbeta forward primers and 13 Jbeta reverse primers was used to amplify TCRbeta CDR3 regions. The investigation overall reported the following: Shared TCR sequences between patients were less evident than in mice, which may be partly attributable to HLA diversity in the patient population. Scalp TCR repertoire analysis is complicated because resident alphabeta T cells in normal human skin are also sequenced, whereas mouse skin is dominated by gammadelta T cells. Compared with normal scalp, lesional scalp had higher clonality and more expanded CD8+ clones, particularly in alopecia totalis/universalis, a pattern that suggests antigenic drive.

The intended sense of this specimen's time point label: baseline before oral tofacitinib. Peripheral blood and lesional scalp punch biopsies were obtained from patients with alopecia areata. PBMCs were isolated by density centrifugation and stained for CD3, CD4 and CD8, after which CD4+ and CD8+ T cells were sorted on a FACSAria. V is cut by 0 bases and J by 0 bases, and the space between the germline ends is 8 bases. In the germline V gene, CDR1 corresponds to LGHNA and CDR2 to YSLEER. The CDR3, from cysteine to phenylalanine, totals 16 residues. Only CDR3 DNA remains: 48 bases, in frame from the first base. Concerning this clone itself: Its antigen target is currently unknown. No much larger clone exists at a distance of one base, and base qualities are not known.

Library prep was done by the immunoSEQ multiplex PCR assay. RNA was extracted from all samples and reverse transcribed into cDNA as template for TCR sequencing. First-strand cDNA was synthesized using SuperScript III with a 2:1 mix of oligo-dT and random hexamers. A synthetic immune receptor repertoire was used to gauge amplification bias, and whatever bias remained was removed computationally. Concerning the study's data processing: Raw reads were preprocessed for error removal, and CDR3 was defined according to IMGT conventions as running from the conserved cysteine to phenylalanine. Clonality was computed as 1 minus the Shannon entropy, with the entropy normalized by log2 of the number of productive unique TCRs. Whether scalp clones were CD4 or CD8 was inferred by matching scalp TCRbeta sequences against CD4 and CD8 repertoires sorted from blood. TCRdb obtained this table from immuneACCESS and retained in-frame rearrangements with V and J assigned. These tables miss some clones; where compared with another copy, unresolved V genes account for less than half of the shortfall, and the remainder is unexplained. That table gives V, J and clone size, and the DNA gave D and trimming. The sample profile shows 150,000 to 190,000 clones; more than 45% of them were found once. Around 19% of the sample rests with the top ten.

Sequenced here: CD8+ T cells sorted from blood, sampled at week 0. The TCR comes from a human donor with alopecia areata. The chain joins TRBV4-3 to TRBJ2-2, with the D segment identity uncertain. The CDR3 loop reads CASSQDGLANTGELFF. The nucleotide sequence reads TGCGCCAGCAGCCAAGACGGGCTAGCGAACACCGGGGAGCTGTTTTTT.